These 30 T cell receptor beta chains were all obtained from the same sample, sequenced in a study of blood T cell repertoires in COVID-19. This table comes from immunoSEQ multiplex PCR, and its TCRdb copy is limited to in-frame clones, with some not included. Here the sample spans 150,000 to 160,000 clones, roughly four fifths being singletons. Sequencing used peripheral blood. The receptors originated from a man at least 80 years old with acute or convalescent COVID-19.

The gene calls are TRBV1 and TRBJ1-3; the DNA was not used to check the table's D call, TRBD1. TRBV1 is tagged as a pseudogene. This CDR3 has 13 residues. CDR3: CTSSQGQGCTIYF. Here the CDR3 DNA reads TGCACCAGCAGCCAAGGCCAGGGCTGCACCATATATTTT.

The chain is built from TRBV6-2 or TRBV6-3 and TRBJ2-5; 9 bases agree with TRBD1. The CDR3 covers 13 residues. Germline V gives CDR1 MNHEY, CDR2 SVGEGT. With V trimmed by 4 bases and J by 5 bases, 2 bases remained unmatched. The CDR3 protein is CASSSQGAETQYF. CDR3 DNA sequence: TGTGCCAGCAGTTCACAGGGGGCTGAGACCCAGTACTTC.

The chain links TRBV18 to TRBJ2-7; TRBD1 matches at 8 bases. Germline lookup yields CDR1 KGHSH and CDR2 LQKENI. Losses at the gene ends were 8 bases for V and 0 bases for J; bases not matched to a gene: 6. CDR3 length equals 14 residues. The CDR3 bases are TGTGCCAGCCAACCCGGGACAGGCTCCTACGAGCAGTACTTC. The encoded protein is CASQPGTGSYEQYF.

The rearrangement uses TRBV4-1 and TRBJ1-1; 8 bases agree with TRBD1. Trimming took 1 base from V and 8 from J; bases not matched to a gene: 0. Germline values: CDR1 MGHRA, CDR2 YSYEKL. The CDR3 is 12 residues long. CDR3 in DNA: TGCGCCAGCAGCCAAGGGGACAGGGAAGCTTTCTTT. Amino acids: CASSQGDREAFF.

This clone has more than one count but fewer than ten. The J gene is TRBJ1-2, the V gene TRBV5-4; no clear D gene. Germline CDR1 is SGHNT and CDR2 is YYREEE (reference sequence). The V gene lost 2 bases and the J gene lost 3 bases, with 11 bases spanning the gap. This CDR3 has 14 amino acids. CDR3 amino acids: CASSFYRLDYGYTF. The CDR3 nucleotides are TGTGCCAGCAGCTTTTATCGACTCGACTATGGCTACACCTTC.

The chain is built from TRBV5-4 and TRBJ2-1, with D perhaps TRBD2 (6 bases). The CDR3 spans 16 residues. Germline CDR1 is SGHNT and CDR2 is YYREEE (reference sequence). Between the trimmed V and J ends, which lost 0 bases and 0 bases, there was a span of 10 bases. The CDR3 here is CASSLAAGSSYNEQFF. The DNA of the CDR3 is TGTGCCAGCAGCTTGGCGGCGGGGAGCTCCTACAATGAGCAGTTCTTC.

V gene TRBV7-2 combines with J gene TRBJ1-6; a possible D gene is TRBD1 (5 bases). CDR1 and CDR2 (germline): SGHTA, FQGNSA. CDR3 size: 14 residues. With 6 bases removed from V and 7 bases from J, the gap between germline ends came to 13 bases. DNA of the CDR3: TGTGCCAGCAGTCATCAGGGTTCCAATTCACCCCTCCACTTT. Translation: CASSHQGSNSPLHF.

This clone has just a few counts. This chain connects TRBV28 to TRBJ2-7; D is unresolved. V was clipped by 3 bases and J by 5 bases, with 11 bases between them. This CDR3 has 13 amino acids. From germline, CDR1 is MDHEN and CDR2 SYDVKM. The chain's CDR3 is CASSLALQNEQYV. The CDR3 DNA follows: TGTGCCAGCAGTTTGGCCCTGCAGAACGAGCAGTACGTC.

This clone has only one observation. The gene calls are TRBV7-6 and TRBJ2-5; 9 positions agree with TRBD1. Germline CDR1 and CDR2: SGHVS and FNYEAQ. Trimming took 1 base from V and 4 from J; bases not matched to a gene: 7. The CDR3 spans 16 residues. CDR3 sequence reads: CASSLGDGTGSETQYF. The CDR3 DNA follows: TGTGCCAGCAGCTTAGGAGACGGGACAGGGTCAGAGACCCAGTACTTC. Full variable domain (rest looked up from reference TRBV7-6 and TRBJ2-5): GAGVSQSPRYKVTKRGQDVALRCDPISGHVSLYWYRQALGQGPEFLTYFNYEAQQDKSGLPNDRFSAERPEGSISTLTIQRTEQRDSAMYRCASSLGDGTGSETQYFGPGTRLLVL.

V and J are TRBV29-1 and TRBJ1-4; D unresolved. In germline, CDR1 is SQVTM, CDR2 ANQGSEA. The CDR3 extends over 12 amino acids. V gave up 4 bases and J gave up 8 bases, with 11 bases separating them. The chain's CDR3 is CSVGSGGEKLFF. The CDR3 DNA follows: TGCAGCGTTGGGAGTGGTGGAGAAAAACTGTTTTTT.

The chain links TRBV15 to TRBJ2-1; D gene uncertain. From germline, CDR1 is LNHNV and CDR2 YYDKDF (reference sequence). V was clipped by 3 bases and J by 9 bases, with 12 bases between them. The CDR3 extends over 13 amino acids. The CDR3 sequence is CATSRPLRVEQFF. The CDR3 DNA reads TGTGCCACCAGCAGGCCCTTACGGGTTGAGCAGTTCTTC.

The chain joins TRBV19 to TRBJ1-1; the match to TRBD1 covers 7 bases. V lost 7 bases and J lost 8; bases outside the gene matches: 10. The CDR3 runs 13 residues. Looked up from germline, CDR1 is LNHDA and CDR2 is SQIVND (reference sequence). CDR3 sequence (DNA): TGTGCCAGTAAAACCACAGGGGCACAAGAAGCTTTCTTT. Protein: CASKTTGAQEAFF.

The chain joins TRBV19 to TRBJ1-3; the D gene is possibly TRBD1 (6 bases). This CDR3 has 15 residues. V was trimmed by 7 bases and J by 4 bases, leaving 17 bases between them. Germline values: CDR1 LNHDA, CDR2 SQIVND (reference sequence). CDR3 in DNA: TGTGCCAGTATCACGGGGCAGGGGAAAGGAAACACCATATATTTT. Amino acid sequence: CASITGQGKGNTIYF.

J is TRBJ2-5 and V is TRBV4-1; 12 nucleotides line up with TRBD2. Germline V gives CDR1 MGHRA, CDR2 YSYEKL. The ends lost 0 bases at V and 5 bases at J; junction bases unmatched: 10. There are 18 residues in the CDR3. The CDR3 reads CASSQDPNLAGGQETQYF. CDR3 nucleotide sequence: TGCGCCAGCAGCCAAGATCCGAACCTAGCGGGGGGGCAGGAGACCCAGTACTTC.

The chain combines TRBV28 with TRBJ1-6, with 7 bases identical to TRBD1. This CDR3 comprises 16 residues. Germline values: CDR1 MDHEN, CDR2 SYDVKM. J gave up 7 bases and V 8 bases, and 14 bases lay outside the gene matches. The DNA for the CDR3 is TGTGCCAGCGATACCCCAGCGACAGGGACGAATTCACCCCTCCACTTT. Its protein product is CASDTPATGTNSPLHF.

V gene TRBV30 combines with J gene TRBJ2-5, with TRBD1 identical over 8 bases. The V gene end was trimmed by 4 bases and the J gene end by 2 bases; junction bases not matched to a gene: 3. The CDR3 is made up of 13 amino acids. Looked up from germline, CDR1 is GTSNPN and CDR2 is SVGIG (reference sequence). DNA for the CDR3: TGTGCCTGGATCCGGACAGGGCAAGAGACCCAGTACTTC. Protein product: CAWIRTGQETQYF.

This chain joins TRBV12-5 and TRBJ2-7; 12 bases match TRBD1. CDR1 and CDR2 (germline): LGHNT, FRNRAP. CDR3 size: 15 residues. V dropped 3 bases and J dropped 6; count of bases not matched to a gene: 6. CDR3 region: CASGFSGQGAGEQYF. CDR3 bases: TGTGCTAGTGGTTTTTCGGGACAGGGGGCGGGCGAGCAGTACTTC.

The CDR3 here is CASIWTHYNSPLHF. In DNA form, the CDR3 reads TGTGCCAGCATTTGGACACACTATAATTCACCCCTCCACTTT. The rearrangement uses TRBV2 and TRBJ1-6; D may be TRBD1 (5 bases). This CDR3 comprises 14 residues. The germline CDR1 and CDR2 sequences are SNHLY and FYNNEI. V was shortened by 7 bases and J by 3 bases, with 10 bases between the two germline ends.

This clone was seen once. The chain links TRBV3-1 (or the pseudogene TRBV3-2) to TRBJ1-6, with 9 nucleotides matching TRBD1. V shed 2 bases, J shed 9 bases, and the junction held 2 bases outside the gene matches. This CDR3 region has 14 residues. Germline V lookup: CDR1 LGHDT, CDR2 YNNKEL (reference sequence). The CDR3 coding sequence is TGTGCCAGCAGCCAAATACAGGGGGCTTCACCCCTCCACTTT. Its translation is CASSQIQGASPLHF.

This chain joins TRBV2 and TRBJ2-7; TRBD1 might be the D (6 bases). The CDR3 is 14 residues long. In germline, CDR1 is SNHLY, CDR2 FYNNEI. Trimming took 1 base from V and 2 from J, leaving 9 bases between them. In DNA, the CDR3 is TGTGCCAGCAGTGAAGTGGGGGCCCCCTACGAGCAGTACGTC. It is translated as CASSEVGAPYEQYV.

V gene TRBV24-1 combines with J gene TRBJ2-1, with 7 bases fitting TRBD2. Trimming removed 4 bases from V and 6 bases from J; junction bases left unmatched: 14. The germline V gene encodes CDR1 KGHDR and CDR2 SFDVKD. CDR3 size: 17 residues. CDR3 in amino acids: CATSDPVRAGVPNEQFF. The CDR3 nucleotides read TGTGCCACCAGTGACCCCGTCCGGGCGGGGGTACCCAATGAGCAGTTCTTC.

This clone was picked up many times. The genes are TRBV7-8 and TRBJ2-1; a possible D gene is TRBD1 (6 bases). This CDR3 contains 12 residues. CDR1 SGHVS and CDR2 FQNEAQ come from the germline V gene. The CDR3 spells CATRGSYNEQFF. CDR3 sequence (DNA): TGTGCAACCAGGGGTAGCTACAATGAGCAGTTCTTC.

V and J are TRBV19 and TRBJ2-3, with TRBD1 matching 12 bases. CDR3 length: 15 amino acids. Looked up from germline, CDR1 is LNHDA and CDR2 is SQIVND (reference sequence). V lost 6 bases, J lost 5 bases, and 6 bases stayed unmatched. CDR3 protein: CASSPGQGAGDTQYF. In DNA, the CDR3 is TGTGCCAGTAGCCCGGGACAGGGGGCAGGAGATACGCAGTATTTT.

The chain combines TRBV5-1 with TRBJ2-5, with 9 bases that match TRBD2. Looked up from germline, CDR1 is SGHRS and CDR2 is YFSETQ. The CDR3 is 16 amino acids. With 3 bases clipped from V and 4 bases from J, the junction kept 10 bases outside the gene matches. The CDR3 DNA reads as TGCGCCAGCAGCTCGCGGGGGGGCCAGTCTGGAGAGACCCAGTACTTC. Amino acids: CASSSRGGQSGETQYF.

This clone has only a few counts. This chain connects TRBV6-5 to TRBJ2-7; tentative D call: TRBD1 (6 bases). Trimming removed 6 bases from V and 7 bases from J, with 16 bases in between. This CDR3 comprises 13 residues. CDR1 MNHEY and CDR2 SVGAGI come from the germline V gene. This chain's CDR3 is CASRRTTGPEQYF. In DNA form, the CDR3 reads TGTGCCAGCAGGCGTACGACAGGCCCTGAGCAGTACTTC.

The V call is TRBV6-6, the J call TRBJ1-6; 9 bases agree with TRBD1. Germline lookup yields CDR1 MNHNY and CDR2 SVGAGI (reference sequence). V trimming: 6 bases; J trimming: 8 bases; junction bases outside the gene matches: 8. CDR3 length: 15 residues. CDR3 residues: CASRPPGQGDSPLHF. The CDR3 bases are TGTGCCAGCAGACCCCCGGGACAGGGAGATTCACCCCTCCACTTT.

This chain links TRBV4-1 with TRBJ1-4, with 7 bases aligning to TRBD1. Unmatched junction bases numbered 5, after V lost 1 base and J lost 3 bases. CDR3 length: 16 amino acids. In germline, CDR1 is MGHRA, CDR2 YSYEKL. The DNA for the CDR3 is TGCGCCAGCAGCCAAGTCCAAACAGGGGCTAATGAAAAACTGTTTTTT. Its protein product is CASSQVQTGANEKLFF.

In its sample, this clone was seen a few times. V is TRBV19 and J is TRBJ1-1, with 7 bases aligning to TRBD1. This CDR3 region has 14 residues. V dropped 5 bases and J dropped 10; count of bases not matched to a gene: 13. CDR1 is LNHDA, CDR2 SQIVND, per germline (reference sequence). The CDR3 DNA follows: TGTGCCAGTAGTCCCGACTCCGGGACAGCAGTAGCTTTCTTT. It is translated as CASSPDSGTAVAFF.

The CDR3 region has the DNA TGTGCCAGCAGCCAGGGGACTAGAAGGAATGAGCAGTTCTTC. Amino acid sequence: CASSQGTRRNEQFF. J is TRBJ2-1 and V is TRBV7-2; 8 bases are a match to TRBD2. V gave up 5 bases and J gave up 7 bases; unmatched junction bases: 7. This CDR3 is built from 14 residues. CDR1 is SGHTA and CDR2 is FQGNSA in the germline V gene. The full variable domain, in which reference TRBV7-2 and TRBJ2-1 provide the parts outside the CDR3, is GAGVSQSPSNKVTEKGKDVELRCDPISGHTALYWYRQSLGQGLEFLIYFQGNSAPDKSGLPSDRFSAERTGGSVSTLTIQRTQQEDSAVYLCASSQGTRRNEQFFGPGTRLTVL.

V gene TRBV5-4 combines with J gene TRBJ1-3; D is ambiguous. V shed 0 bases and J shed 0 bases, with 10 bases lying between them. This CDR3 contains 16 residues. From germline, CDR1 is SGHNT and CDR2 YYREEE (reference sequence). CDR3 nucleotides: TGTGCCAGCAGCTTGGCTCCTCCAGGCTCTGGAAACACCATATATTTT. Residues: CASSLAPPGSGNTIYF.